A selection of T cell receptor beta chains follows, all from one sample in a study of blood T cell repertoires in COVID-19. The table came from immunoSEQ multiplex PCR; TCRdb's copy has only in-frame clones and leaves some out. The sample has 250,000 or so clones, over 80% seen once. Sample: peripheral blood. The receptors derive from a woman aged 55-69 years with active or convalescent COVID-19. CDR3s include the opening cysteine and the closing phenylalanine or tryptophan. The D gene is left open where the match is weak. The size of a clone is reported for some rows only, either as once, few or many, or as a class for expanded clones.

J gene: TRBJ1-3; V gene: TRBV7-6; clone size: many; D gene: TRBD1; CDR3 DNA: TGTGCCAGCAGCAGAACGACAGGGCCTGGAAACACCATATATTTT; CDR3 protein: CASSRTTGPGNTIYF
J gene: TRBJ2-3; V gene: TRBV29-1; clone size: NA; D gene: NA; CDR3 DNA: TGCAGCGTTGATGGGGGGGCGAGGACAGATACGCAGTATTTT; CDR3 protein: CSVDGGARTDTQYF
J gene: TRBJ2-7; V gene: TRBV15; clone size: NA; D gene: NA; CDR3 DNA: TGTGCCACCAGCAGAGACCCAGCTGAGGACGAGCAGTACTTC; CDR3 protein: CATSRDPAEDEQYF
J gene: TRBJ1-4; V gene: TRBV10-3; clone size: NA; D gene: NA; CDR3 DNA: TGTGCCATCAGTGAGCGCGAGGGAAGAACGGAAAAACTGTTTTTT; CDR3 protein: CAISEREGRTEKLFF
J gene: TRBJ2-2; V gene: TRBV5-1; clone size: NA; D gene: TRBD1; CDR3 DNA: TGCGCCAGCAGCACGGACAGGGGGCAGGGGAAGGAGCTGTTTTTT; CDR3 protein: CASSTDRGQGKELFF
J gene: TRBJ1-2; V gene: TRBV19; clone size: NA; D gene: NA; CDR3 DNA: TGTGCCAGTAGTCGCACAGGGTCCGGCTACACCTTC; CDR3 protein: CASSRTGSGYTF
J gene: TRBJ1-2; V gene: TRBV29-1; clone size: few; D gene: NA; CDR3 DNA: TGCAGCGCTAACGGGGGGTATGGCTACACCTTC; CDR3 protein: CSANGGYGYTF
J gene: TRBJ1-4; V gene: TRBV10-3; clone size: NA; D gene: NA; CDR3 DNA: TGTGCCATCAGCACAGGGTCGGAAAAACTGTTTTTT; CDR3 protein: CAISTGSEKLFF
J gene: TRBJ2-5; V gene: TRBV18; clone size: NA; D gene: TRBD1; CDR3 DNA: TGTGCCAGCTCCCCGGACAGGGGAATCGAGACCCAGTACTTC; CDR3 protein: CASSPDRGIETQYF
J gene: TRBJ1-5; V gene: TRBV11-2; clone size: NA; D gene: NA; CDR3 DNA: TGTGCCAGCAGCTTAGATACAGGCTTCAATCAGCCCCAGCATTTT; CDR3 protein: CASSLDTGFNQPQHF
J gene: TRBJ1-5; V gene: TRBV12-3/TRBV12-4; clone size: NA; D gene: TRBD1; CDR3 DNA: TGTGCCAGCGGACAGGAGAGAAATCAGCCCCAGCATTTT; CDR3 protein: CASGQERNQPQHF
J gene: TRBJ2-5; V gene: TRBV5-5; clone size: NA; D gene: TRBD1; CDR3 DNA: TGTGCCAGCGTAGGGGGCCTTGGTGAGACCCAGTACTTC; CDR3 protein: CASVGGLGETQYF
J gene: TRBJ1-2; V gene: TRBV3-1/TRBV3-2; clone size: NA; D gene: NA; CDR3 DNA: TGTGCCAGCAGCCCACAGCCTACTTCTAACTATGGCTACACCTTC; CDR3 protein: CASSPQPTSNYGYTF
J gene: TRBJ2-5; V gene: TRBV5-4; clone size: NA; D gene: TRBD2; CDR3 DNA: TGTGCCAGCAGCCCAAGACTAGCGGGCCAAGAGACCCAGTACTTC; CDR3 protein: CASSPRLAGQETQYF
J gene: TRBJ2-5; V gene: TRBV6-5; clone size: NA; D gene: NA; CDR3 DNA: TGTGCCAGCAGTTTCGGGGGACTGGAGACCCAGTACTTC; CDR3 protein: CASSFGGLETQYF
J gene: TRBJ1-4; V gene: TRBV27; clone size: NA; D gene: TRBD1; CDR3 DNA: TGTGCCAGCAGCCGGACAGGGAGAGGTGAAAAACTGTTTTTT; CDR3 protein: CASSRTGRGEKLFF
J gene: TRBJ2-3; V gene: TRBV4-1; clone size: NA; D gene: TRBD1; CDR3 DNA: TGCGCCAGCAGCCAAGAGCCGGGACAGGGGGCATTAGATACGCAGTATTTT; CDR3 protein: CASSQEPGQGALDTQYF
J gene: TRBJ2-2; V gene: TRBV6-1; clone size: NA; D gene: TRBD2; CDR3 DNA: TGTGCCAGCAGTGAAAAGGGGCTAGCGGGAGGTAGAGTCACCGGGGAGCTGTTTTTT; CDR3 protein: CASSEKGLAGGRVTGELFF
J gene: TRBJ1-1; V gene: TRBV5-6; clone size: NA; D gene: NA; CDR3 DNA: TGTGCCAGCCTCGGACTCAAACGGACTGAAGCTTTCTTT; CDR3 protein: CASLGLKRTEAFF
J gene: TRBJ2-3; V gene: TRBV7-3; clone size: NA; D gene: NA; CDR3 DNA: TGTGCCAGCAGCTTACCGGGAGCCAGCACAGATACGCAGTATTTT; CDR3 protein: CASSLPGASTDTQYF
J gene: TRBJ2-5; V gene: TRBV6-5; clone size: NA; D gene: NA; CDR3 DNA: TGTGCCAGCAGTTATGGGGGGATATCCCAAGAGACCCAGTACTTC; CDR3 protein: CASSYGGISQETQYF
J gene: TRBJ2-1; V gene: TRBV28; clone size: NA; D gene: NA; CDR3 DNA: TGTGCCAGCAGTTTAATCGACAGCGCCTACAATGAGCAGTTCTTC; CDR3 protein: CASSLIDSAYNEQFF
J gene: TRBJ2-1; V gene: TRBV19; clone size: NA; D gene: TRBD1; CDR3 DNA: TGTGCCAGTAGAGACAGGGCCTACAATGAGCAGTTCTTC; CDR3 protein: CASRDRAYNEQFF
J gene: TRBJ2-5; V gene: TRBV7-6; clone size: NA; D gene: TRBD1; CDR3 DNA: TGTGCCAGCAGCTCCGTCGGCGGGACAGGGGTGGAGACCCAGTACTTC; CDR3 protein: CASSSVGGTGVETQYF
J gene: TRBJ1-5; V gene: TRBV19; clone size: once; D gene: NA; CDR3 DNA: TGTGCCAGTAGTCCCGGCCCGGGCGAGGGTCAGCCCCAGCATTTT; CDR3 protein: CASSPGPGEGQPQHF
J gene: TRBJ2-3; V gene: TRBV2; clone size: NA; D gene: NA; CDR3 DNA: TGTGCCAGCAGTGAAGAGAACGGGAGCACAGATACGCAGTATTTT; CDR3 protein: CASSEENGSTDTQYF
J gene: TRBJ1-2; V gene: TRBV7-9; clone size: NA; D gene: NA; CDR3 DNA: TGTGCCAGCAGCTTAGACGCCGGCGGACAGACCAAAAATGGCTACACCTTC; CDR3 protein: CASSLDAGGQTKNGYTF
J gene: TRBJ2-1; V gene: TRBV30; clone size: NA; D gene: TRBD2; CDR3 DNA: TGTGCCTGCGCCGGGACTAGCGGGACCAGTGGGTTCTTC; CDR3 protein: CACAGTSGTSGFF
J gene: TRBJ1-1; V gene: TRBV3-1/TRBV3-2; clone size: few; D gene: NA; CDR3 DNA: TGTGCCAGCAGCCAGAACTTTGGGGCCGTGGGGAACACTGAAGCTTTCTTT; CDR3 protein: CASSQNFGAVGNTEAFF
J gene: TRBJ1-5; V gene: TRBV15; clone size: NA; D gene: TRBD1; CDR3 DNA: TGTGCCACCAGCCGAGCCGTCAGGGGGGCCAATCAGCCCCAGCATTTT; CDR3 protein: CATSRAVRGANQPQHF
J gene: TRBJ1-1; V gene: TRBV7-9; clone size: NA; D gene: NA; CDR3 DNA: TGTGCCAGCAGCTTACAGGGAATAGGGGACACTGAAGCTTTCTTT; CDR3 protein: CASSLQGIGDTEAFF
J gene: TRBJ1-6; V gene: TRBV11-2; clone size: once; D gene: NA; CDR3 DNA: TGTGCCAGCAGCTTTGGGGCATTTAATGCTCCCCTCCACTTT; CDR3 protein: CASSFGAFNAPLHF
J gene: TRBJ2-1; V gene: TRBV7-2; clone size: NA; D gene: NA; CDR3 DNA: TGTGCCAGCAGCTTGGCCGGGGGGCGGAATGAGCAGTTCTTC; CDR3 protein: CASSLAGGRNEQFF
J gene: TRBJ2-2; V gene: TRBV5-4; clone size: NA; D gene: NA; CDR3 DNA: TGTGCCAGCAGCTTGGGGGCCAGGGACACCGGGGAGCTGTTTTTT; CDR3 protein: CASSLGARDTGELFF
J gene: TRBJ1-1; V gene: TRBV18; clone size: NA; D gene: TRBD1; CDR3 DNA: TGTGCCAGCTCACCAGGACAGGGTGAAACTGAAGCTTTCTTT; CDR3 protein: CASSPGQGETEAFF
J gene: TRBJ2-7; V gene: TRBV30; clone size: NA; D gene: TRBD1; CDR3 DNA: TGTGCCTGGAGTCCGACAGGGGAAAGGAGGGAGCAGTACTTC; CDR3 protein: CAWSPTGERREQYF
J gene: TRBJ2-3; V gene: TRBV24-1; clone size: NA; D gene: NA; CDR3 DNA: TGTGCCACCCAACTAGAGAGCACAGATACGCAGTATTTT; CDR3 protein: CATQLESTDTQYF
J gene: TRBJ1-2; V gene: TRBV5-1; clone size: NA; D gene: NA; CDR3 DNA: TGCGCCAGCAGCTTGGACGCGGGGCCAGGCGGCTACACCTTC; CDR3 protein: CASSLDAGPGGYTF
J gene: TRBJ2-5; V gene: TRBV6-5; clone size: NA; D gene: NA; CDR3 DNA: TGTGCCAGCAGTTATTTGAGGTTAGAACAAGAGACCCAGTACTTC; CDR3 protein: CASSYLRLEQETQYF
J gene: TRBJ2-1; V gene: TRBV6-2/TRBV6-3; clone size: NA; D gene: NA; CDR3 DNA: TGTGCCAGCAGTTCACTAGCTCCCAATGAGCAGTTCTTC; CDR3 protein: CASSSLAPNEQFF
J gene: TRBJ2-2; V gene: TRBV9; clone size: NA; D gene: TRBD2; CDR3 DNA: TGTGCCAGCAGCCGGAGCGGGATAGGGAACACCGGGGAGCTGTTTTTT; CDR3 protein: CASSRSGIGNTGELFF
J gene: TRBJ2-1; V gene: TRBV9; clone size: NA; D gene: TRBD2; CDR3 DNA: TGTGCCAGCAGCGTAGTTGGAGCGGGGAGGTCGGATGAGCAGTTCTTC; CDR3 protein: CASSVVGAGRSDEQFF
J gene: TRBJ2-5; V gene: TRBV14; clone size: NA; D gene: NA; CDR3 DNA: TGTGCCAGCAGCTTCTCCGCTTGGGTAGCCCCCCGACAAGAGACCCAGTACTTC; CDR3 protein: CASSFSAWVAPRQETQYF